This TCR beta chain was identified during a study of blood T cell repertoires in COVID-19. About the study: Donors in the United States, Italy and Spain gave samples during acute or convalescent COVID-19. T cells, B-cell-depleted T cells, or PBMCs provided the cDNA or gDNA that served as material.

As originally analysed: For nucleated cells, counts were estimated from reference gene primer amplification. Using immunoSEQ multiplex PCR, the repertoire was profiled, and TCRdb retains in-frame clones only, with some absent. That table supplies the V and J calls and clone size; D and trimming were determined from the DNA. The profile shows 100,000 to 150,000 clones, around 88% of them singletons. The ends were cut back, 3 bases at V and 5 bases at J, with 23 bases in the middle. The CDR3 totals 18 residues. Looked up from germline, CDR1 is SNHLY and CDR2 is FYNNEI. The specimen was peripheral blood. This sequence joins TRBV2 and TRBJ2-1; TRBD2 might be the D (6 bases). This clonotype was sampled from a man aged 50 to 59 with active or convalescent COVID-19. The CDR3: CASSEGAPGWAGNNEQFF. Here the CDR3 DNA reads TGTGCCAGCAGTGAGGGAGCTCCAGGGTGGGCGGGGAACAATGAGCAGTTCTTC.